This TCR beta chain was profiled in a study of OX40 agonist ivuxolimab in advanced cancers. Turning to the overall study: Ivuxolimab, which targeted the costimulatory receptor OX40 (CD134), was an agonistic, fully human IgG2 monoclonal antibody. Intravenous ivuxolimab was administered to patients every 2 weeks at six dose levels: 0.01, 0.1, 0.3, 1.5, 3 and 10 mg/kg. Of the approximately 50 patients in dose escalation, 19 had hepatocellular carcinoma, approximately 15 had melanoma, 9 had renal cell carcinoma and 9 had head and neck cancer. In the dose-escalation cohort, around 80% of patients were male, and the mean age was roughly 60 years with a range of roughly 23 to 90. Prior anti-PD-1, anti-PD-L1 or anti-CTLA-4 therapy was permitted, and 30% to 45% of dose-escalation patients had received checkpoint inhibitors. Partial responses occurred in three dose-escalation patients: two with cutaneous melanoma and one with hepatocellular carcinoma. The purpose of peripheral TCRbeta sequencing was to test whether ivuxolimab changed TCR sequence diversity and led to clonal T-cell expansion. The paper reports the monotherapy dose-escalation portion (N ≈ 50 patients) of the phase I ivuxolimab trial. The paper as a whole reports these results and caveats: In the 0.1-3.0 mg/kg groups, partial responders had among the lowest normalized peripheral clonal expansion, particularly in CD8+ T cells. At doses of 0.1 to 3.0 mg/kg, clonal expansion of both CD4+ and CD8+ T cells in blood was seen between baseline and week 6. After ivuxolimab, CD8+ T cells had more expanded clones than CD4+ T cells on average. The antigen specificity of the clonally expanded peripheral T cells was not determined. Low levels of normalized T-cell clonal expansion were also seen in some patients who did not respond.

Genomic DNA was isolated from the sorted cells so that the TCRbeta CDR3 region could be sequenced. The immunoSEQ Assay was used to sequence the TCRbeta CDR3 regions. The table was pulled from immuneACCESS by TCRdb, which kept in-frame rearrangements only. Such tables lose some clones; where checked, under half of the loss comes from unresolved V genes, and the rest has no known cause. Recorded for this sample are about 70,000 clones; more than 80% of them occurred a single time. The ten biggest clones cover 1.1% of the sample. A remark on this clone: Its antigen target is currently unknown. No base quality information exists; no much larger clone differs at one position.

Patients with a history of autoimmune disease or receiving systemic immunosuppression were excluded from the trial. Peripheral blood for TCR sequencing was collected from all dose cohorts at baseline, on cycle 4 day 1, and on cycle 7 day 1. The samples were taken from a phase I, first-in-human, multicenter, open-label dose-escalation trial of ivuxolimab. Adults with locally advanced or metastatic melanoma, renal cell, hepatocellular, or head and neck squamous cell carcinoma were enrolled in the trial. Before TCR sequencing, CD4+ T cells and CD8+ T cells from peripheral blood were sorted into separate populations. From cysteine to phenylalanine, the CDR3 is 14 amino acids long. Kept here is only the CDR3 DNA, which spans 42 bases and is read in frame from base 1. The V and J ends are trimmed by 8 bases and 8 bases, leaving 16 bases between them. CDR1 and CDR2, looked up from the germline V gene, are MNHEY and SVGAGI.

The sample consisted of CD4+ or CD8+ T cells sorted from blood, taken in a trial of the OX40 agonist ivuxolimab. This TCR came from an adult with an advanced solid tumor such as melanoma, head and neck, liver or kidney cancer. Recombination joined TRBV6-5 with TRBJ1-6; tentative D gene TRBD1, with 5 bases matching. DNA sequence: TGTGCCAGCCGGGGGGAAAGAGCGGATTCACCCCTCCACTTT. This translates into CASRGERADSPLHF.